This TCR beta chain stems from a study of patients and donors after allogeneic stem cell transplantation. Germline-derived CDR1 and CDR2 are MDHEN and SYDVKM. The CDR3 is made up of 18 amino acids. Trimming took off 4 bases at V and 2 bases at J, with 24 bases between the two ends. At least ten counts were recorded for this clonotype. TCRdb recomputed calls from the RT-PCR reads with MiXCR, one row per CDR3 protein. Among around 31,000 distinct CDR3 sequences listed, nearly 7% were seen once. This receptor was identified in a human donor who was either an allogeneic HSCT recipient or a stem cell or donor lymphocyte infusion donor (not recorded which). It is not recorded whose cells these are; they may come from a transplant donor. J is TRBJ2-7 and V is TRBV28; tentatively, D is TRBD2 (7 bases). The sample was blood, either unsorted or a sorted T cell fraction (not recorded which). The CDR3 DNA sequence: TGTGCCAGCAGTTCCTTAAAACAGGGAGGGGCCAAAACCTACGAGCAGTACTTC. Translation: CASSSLKQGGAKTYEQYF.